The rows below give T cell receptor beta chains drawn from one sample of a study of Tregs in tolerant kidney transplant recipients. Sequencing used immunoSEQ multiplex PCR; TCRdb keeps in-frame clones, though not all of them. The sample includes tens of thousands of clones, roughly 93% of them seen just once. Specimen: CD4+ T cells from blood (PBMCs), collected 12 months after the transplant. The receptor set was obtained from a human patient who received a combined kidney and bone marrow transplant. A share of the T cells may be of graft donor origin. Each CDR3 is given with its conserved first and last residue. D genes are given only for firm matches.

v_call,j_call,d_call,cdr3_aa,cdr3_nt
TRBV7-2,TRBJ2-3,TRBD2,CASSLRGNTQYF,TGTGCCAGCAGCCTGCGGGGGAATACGCAGTATTTT
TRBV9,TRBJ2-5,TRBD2,CASSVGETSGRITQYF,TGTGCCAGCAGCGTAGGCGAGACTAGCGGGAGGATAACCCAGTACTTC
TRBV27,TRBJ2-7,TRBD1,CASRPTGLISYEQYF,TGTGCCAGCAGACCGACAGGGTTAATTTCCTACGAGCAGTACTTC
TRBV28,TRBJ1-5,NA,CASSLSRGWGNQPQHF,TGTGCCAGCAGTTTAAGCCGGGGGTGGGGCAATCAGCCCCAGCATTTT
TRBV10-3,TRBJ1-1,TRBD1,CATTGQGGGTEAFF,TGTGCCACCACGGGACAGGGAGGTGGCACTGAAGCTTTCTTT
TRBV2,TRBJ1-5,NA,CASSELQGNQPQHF,TGTGCCAGCAGTGAACTGCAGGGGAATCAGCCCCAGCATTTT
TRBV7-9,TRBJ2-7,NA,CASSGTGEQYF,TGTGCCAGCAGCGGAACAGGAGAGCAGTACTTC
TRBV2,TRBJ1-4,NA,CASSRSRTNEKLFF,TGTGCCAGCAGTCGATCTAGGACTAATGAAAAACTGTTTTTT
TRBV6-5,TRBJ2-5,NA,CASSSTRLDQETQYF,TGTGCCAGCAGTTCCACTCGACTAGACCAAGAGACCCAGTACTTC
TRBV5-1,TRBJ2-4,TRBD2,CASSLTGTRDIQYF,TGCGCCAGCAGCTTGACCGGGACTAGGGACATTCAGTACTTC
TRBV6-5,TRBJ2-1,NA,CATQRRGEQFF,TGTGCCACCCAAAGACGCGGGGAGCAGTTCTTC
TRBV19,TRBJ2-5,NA,CASSIGWGANSQETQYF,TGTGCCAGTAGTATAGGTTGGGGCGCAAACTCCCAGGAGACCCAGTACTTC
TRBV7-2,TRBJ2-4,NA,CASSLAAPRGSKNIQHF,TGTGCCAGCAGCTTAGCTGCGCCAAGGGGTTCCAAAAACATTCAGCACTTC
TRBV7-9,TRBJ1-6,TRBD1,CASSSGQGTNSPLHF,TGTGCCAGCAGCTCGGGACAGGGGACGAATTCCCCCCTCCACTTT
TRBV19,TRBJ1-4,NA,CASSIRSSNEKLFF,TGTGCCAGTAGTATAAGGAGCTCTAATGAAAAACTGTTTTTT
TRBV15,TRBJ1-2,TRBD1,CATSRPTLGGQGDGYTF,TGTGCCACCAGCAGACCCACACTTGGGGGACAGGGTGATGGCTACACCTTC
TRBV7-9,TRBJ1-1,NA,CASSLVLQAEAFF,TGTGCCAGCAGCTTAGTGCTTCAGGCTGAAGCTTTCTTT
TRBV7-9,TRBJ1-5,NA,CASSFAGPQPQHF,TGTGCCAGCAGCTTCGCGGGTCCTCAGCCCCAGCATTTT
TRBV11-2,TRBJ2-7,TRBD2,CASSTSRRWEGLYF,TGTGCCAGCAGCACTAGCAGAAGGTGGGAGGGCCTGTACTTC
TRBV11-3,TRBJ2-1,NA,CASSFAGTINEQFF,TGTGCCAGCAGCTTCGCGGGAACGATCAATGAGCAGTTCTTC
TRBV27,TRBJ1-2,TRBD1,CASSFLPKTGGRGYTF,TGTGCCAGCAGTTTTCTACCTAAAACAGGGGGCAGGGGCTACACCTTC
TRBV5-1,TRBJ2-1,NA,CASSWLFTSERDNEQFF,TGCGCCAGCAGCTGGCTTTTTACGTCTGAGCGGGACAATGAGCAGTTCTTC
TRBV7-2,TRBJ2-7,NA,CASSSPSYEQYF,TGTGCCAGCAGCTCCCCGTCCTACGAGCAGTACTTC
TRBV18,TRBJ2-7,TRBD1,CASSPRAGGDYEQYF,TGTGCCAGCTCACCACGGGCAGGGGGAGACTACGAGCAGTACTTC
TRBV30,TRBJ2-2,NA,CAWSIVTKSGELFF,TGTGCCTGGAGCATAGTGACAAAAAGCGGGGAGCTGTTTTTT
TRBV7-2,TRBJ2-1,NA,CASSLAPVTEANEQFF,TGTGCCAGCAGCTTAGCCCCCGTGACAGAAGCTAATGAGCAGTTCTTC
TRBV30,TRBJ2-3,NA,CAWSVHGIRDTQYF,TGTGCCTGGAGTGTACACGGGATTCGAGATACGCAGTATTTT
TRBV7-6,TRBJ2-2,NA,CASSFRGTGELFF,TGTGCCAGCAGCTTTAGGGGCACCGGGGAGCTGTTTTTT